One sample yielded the 7 T cell receptor beta chains listed below, sequenced in a study of post-analysis software for immune sequencing data. Regarding the study as a whole: Higher frequency in patients than in controls was seen for about five TRBV segments, with TRBV5-6, TRBV5-1 and TRBV20-1 among them.

These TCRs' antigens remain unknown. TCR beta cDNA libraries had unique molecular identifiers. One entry per CDR3 protein results from TCRdb running MiXCR on the PCR reads. Of 380,000 or so distinct CDR3 sequences in the sample, approximately 38% are singletons; the top ten hold 13%. What was sequenced was blood. The receptors stem from a girl aged 5-17 years with multiple sclerosis.

This clonotype occurred a few times. This CDR3 is CASTGGYGYTF. For the CDR3, the DNA is TGTGCCAGCACAGGGGGCTATGGCTACACCTTC. V is TRBV27 and J is TRBJ1-2; 7 nucleotides align to TRBD1. V was pared by 7 bases and J by 4 bases, with 0 bases of the junction left unmatched. CDR3 length: 11 residues. CDR1 and CDR2 from the germline V gene are MNHEY and SMNVEV (reference sequence).

This clonotype was detected a few times. The genes are TRBV7-6 and TRBJ2-7; 8 nucleotides align to TRBD1. The CDR3 runs to 15 residues. V was pared by 5 bases and J by 3 bases, with 9 bases of the junction left unmatched. From germline, CDR1 is SGHVS and CDR2 FNYEAQ. CDR3 region: CASSRIPGQVYEQYF. The CDR3, as DNA: TGTGCCAGCAGCCGGATTCCGGGACAGGTCTACGAGCAGTACTTC.

This chain uses TRBV5-6 with TRBJ1-2, with 11 bases aligning to TRBD1. Trimming cost V 4 bases and J 1 base; bases outside gene matches: 9. Germline lookup yields CDR1 SGHDT and CDR2 YYEEEE. This CDR3 spans 17 amino acids. As DNA, the CDR3 is TGTGCCAGCAGCCCGGGACAGGGGGAGGTCGTTAACTATGGCTACACCTTC. Residues: CASSPGQGEVVNYGYTF.

With regard to this clonotype: This may stem from a read error, because a much larger clone lies one nucleotide away. The V call is TRBV6-1, the J call TRBJ2-7; D gene unclear. This CDR3 is 13 amino acids long. CDR1 and CDR2 from the germline V gene are MNHNS and SASEGT. CDR3 sequence (DNA): TGTGCCCGCAGTGAAGCGCCCCACTACGAGCAGTACTTC. Translated: CARSEAPHYEQYF.

This clonotype was seen more than once but under ten times. The chain combines TRBV7-9 with TRBJ2-5, with a possible D match to TRBD2 (6 bases). Germline CDR1 reads SEHNR; CDR2 reads FQNEAQ (reference sequence). V was pared by 5 bases and J by 4 bases, with 17 bases between. The CDR3 consists of 15 residues. CDR3 nucleotide sequence: TGTGCCAGCAGCCCCGGGAGCAGCAGTCGAGAGACCCAGTACTTC. The encoded protein is CASSPGSSSRETQYF.

The CDR3 here is CSAGGALDRFNQPQHF. The CDR3 DNA reads as TGCAGTGCCGGGGGGGCATTAGACAGATTCAATCAGCCCCAGCATTTT. The chain couples TRBV20-1 to TRBJ1-5; D may be TRBD1 (6 bases). The germline V gene encodes CDR1 DFQATT and CDR2 SNEGSKA (reference sequence). V was trimmed by 6 bases and J by 3 bases, leaving 21 bases between them. This CDR3 comprises 16 residues.

A word on this clonotype: A read error may produce the germline difference seen at one junction end. This chain uses TRBV12-3 or TRBV12-4 with TRBJ2-3, with D perhaps given as TRBD1 or TRBD2 (7 bases each). This CDR3 is built from 15 residues. Here the CDR3 DNA reads TGTGCCAGCAGCGGGACAGCGACTAGCACAGATACGGAGTATTTT. It codes for CASSGTATSTDTEYF.